This TCR beta chain was sequenced for a study of human T cells and chemical hapten exposure. Germline assignment: CDR1 LGHNA and CDR2 YNFKEQ. This CDR3 is built from 17 residues. Deletions cut 0 bases from V and 2 bases from J, with 11 bases between. During construction of the library, unique molecular identifiers were attached to individual cDNA molecules for quantitative, reproducible TCR counting. TCRdb recomputed calls from the RACE reads with MiXCR, one row per CDR3 protein. The sample records more than 35,000 distinct CDR3 sequences, 3% to 4.5% being singletons. Regarding time point: healthy volunteer bleed at 6 weeks. Unseparated into fractions, whole blood served as the source from which total RNA was extracted.

The sequenced sample consisted of whole blood. The chain has TRBV4-2 and TRBJ2-6, with D hard to call. This TCR derives from a human donor in good health. Some clones in this sample may be carry-over from other donors' samples. CDR3 nucleotide sequence: TGTGCCAGCAGCCAAGATGACCGATCGGCTGGGGCCAACGTCCTGACTTTC. This codes for CASSQDDRSAGANVLTF.